These 10 T cell receptor beta chains came from one sample sequenced in a study of blood T cell repertoires in COVID-19. Profiling relied on immunoSEQ multiplex PCR, and the TCRdb table lists in-frame clones only, not all of them. This sample has tens of thousands of clones, with 60% to 80% found just once. Sequencing was performed on peripheral blood. The receptors shown here come from a woman aged 70-85 years with acute or convalescent COVID-19.

The rearrangement links TRBV7-2 to TRBJ1-1; D is unresolved. Germline CDR1 is SGHTA and CDR2 is FQGNSA. V lost 5 bases, J lost 1 base, and 8 bases lay in between. This CDR3 contains 13 residues. Written as DNA, the CDR3 is TGTGCCAGCAGCGGCGGCCCGAACACTGAAGCTTTCTTT. It codes for CASSGGPNTEAFF.

In its sample, this clone was seen a few times. The V call is TRBV29-1, the J call TRBJ2-2; 8 bases are shared with TRBD1. Germline V gene data show CDR1 as SQVTM and CDR2 as ANQGSEA. The V gene end was trimmed by 6 bases and the J gene end by 4 bases; junction bases not matched to a gene: 13. The CDR3 has 16 amino acids. The CDR3 is CSVRPGSGGTTGELFF. CDR3 DNA sequence: TGCAGCGTCCGCCCAGGGTCAGGGGGCACCACCGGGGAGCTGTTTTTT.

The chain's CDR3 is CASIARATAAQRQGTYEQYF. CDR3 in DNA: TGTGCCAGCATAGCCCGGGCAACGGCTGCACAACGACAGGGAACCTACGAGCAGTACTTC. The chain employs TRBV27 and TRBJ2-7; TRBD1 matches at 7 bases. The CDR3 has 20 residues. CDR1 and CDR2 (germline): MNHEY, SMNVEV (reference sequence). Trimming took 7 bases from V and 2 from J; bases not matched to a gene: 26.

This clone was counted a single time. CDR3 DNA sequence: TGCGCCAGCAGCCCCCGCGGCGGGGGCGGGACTGAAGCTTTCTTT. Residues: CASSPRGGGGTEAFF. V is TRBV5-1 and J is TRBJ1-1; a possible D gene is TRBD1 (6 bases). The V end lost 4 bases, the J end lost 5 bases, and 18 bases lay between the germline ends. CDR1 and CDR2 from the germline V gene are SGHRS and YFSETQ. The CDR3 has 15 amino acids.

The chain is built from TRBV2 and TRBJ1-4, with D perhaps TRBD1 (6 bases). The length of the CDR3 is 14 residues. Trimming took off 2 bases at V and 8 bases at J, with 12 bases between the two ends. Germline CDR1 SNHLY, CDR2 FYNNEI. The CDR3 is CASSERTGNEKLFF. The CDR3 region has the DNA TGTGCCAGCAGTGAAAGAACAGGGAACGAAAAACTGTTTTTT.

This sequence joins TRBV5-1 and TRBJ1-1; possible D gene TRBD1, 6 bases. Trimming removed 2 bases from V and 5 bases from J, with 13 bases in between. This CDR3 comprises 14 residues. The germline V gene encodes CDR1 SGHRS and CDR2 YFSETQ. In nucleotides, the CDR3 is TGCGCCAGCAGCTTTCAGGGGATTTATACTGAAGCTTTCTTT. This sequence encodes CASSFQGIYTEAFF.

The chain employs TRBV5-4 and TRBJ1-1; D perhaps matches TRBD1 (5 bases). Germline lookup yields CDR1 SGHNT and CDR2 YYREEE (reference sequence). This CDR3 region has 18 residues. Between the trimmed V and J ends, which lost 2 bases and 6 bases, there was a span of 26 bases. DNA of the CDR3: TGTGCCAGCAGCTTAGTTCAGGGTTTGGGCTGGGGGGATCCTGAAGCTTTCTTT. Its protein product is CASSLVQGLGWGDPEAFF.

This chain joins TRBV6-5 and TRBJ1-6; 9 bases match TRBD1. J was trimmed by 7 bases and V by 5 bases; bases with no gene match: 6. This CDR3 has 15 residues. Germline-derived CDR1 and CDR2 are MNHEY and SVGAGI. The CDR3 coding sequence is TGTGCCAGCAGTCGGTCCGGGACAGGGAATTCACCCCTCCACTTT. Translation: CASSRSGTGNSPLHF.

V and J are TRBV11-2 and TRBJ2-7; 7 nucleotides align to TRBD1. CDR1 and CDR2 (germline): SGHAT, FQNNGV. Trimming removed 4 bases from V and 3 bases from J; junction bases left unmatched: 3. The CDR3 is 13 residues long. CDR3 residues: CASSWGQNYEQYF. CDR3 DNA: TGTGCCAGCAGCTGGGGACAGAACTACGAGCAGTACTTC.

This sequence joins TRBV6-1 and TRBJ2-5; perhaps TRBD1 as D (5 bases). The CDR3 totals 14 residues. V was trimmed by 0 bases and J by 4 bases, leaving 9 bases between them. Germline lookup yields CDR1 MNHNS and CDR2 SASEGT. The CDR3 is CASSEAGAAETQYF. CDR3 bases: TGTGCCAGCAGTGAAGCAGGGGCCGCAGAGACCCAGTACTTC.